A single sample is the source of the 8 T cell receptor beta chains below, sequenced in a study of blood T cell repertoires in COVID-19. The data were produced by immunoSEQ multiplex PCR, yet TCRdb's version contains in-frame clones alone and is incomplete. Of approximately 290,000 clones detected, 85% to 90% appear once; the ten largest clones hold approximately 4%. Material for sequencing was PBMCs or T cells enriched from blood (not recorded which). These receptor sequences come from a woman under 30 with acute COVID-19.

The genes are TRBV3-1 (or the pseudogene TRBV3-2) and TRBJ2-5; D may be TRBD2 (5 bases). Trimming left V 0 bases short and J 5 bases short, with 13 bases between. The CDR3 spans 15 residues. CDR1 is LGHDT, CDR2 YNNKEL, per germline (reference sequence). The CDR3 spells CASSQDWLAGETQYF. CDR3 DNA sequence: TGTGCCAGCAGCCAAGATTGGCTAGCTGGCGAGACCCAGTACTTC.

The chain has TRBV11-3 and TRBJ2-7; D remains unclear. The CDR3 spans 14 residues. The ends were cut back, 5 bases at V and 2 bases at J, with 13 bases in the middle. CDR1 and CDR2 (germline): SGHNT, YENEEA. CDR3 region: CASSPSAGTYEQYF. DNA for the CDR3: TGTGCCAGCAGCCCCTCGGCAGGAACCTACGAGCAGTACTTC.

This chain joins TRBV4-1 and TRBJ1-6; D call uncertain. The V gene lost 0 bases and the J gene lost 10 bases, with 7 bases spanning the gap. This CDR3 is built from 13 residues. CDR1 MGHRA and CDR2 YSYEKL come from the germline V gene. DNA for the CDR3: TGCGCCAGCAGCCAAGAACAGAAGTCACCCCTCCACTTT. This sequence encodes CASSQEQKSPLHF.

As concerns this clone: In the same sample, other DNA sequences code for this CDR3. V usage is TRBV11-3 and J usage is TRBJ2-2, with 15 bases matching TRBD2. The trim removed 4 bases at V and 5 bases at J, leaving 2 bases unmatched. CDR3 size: 16 residues. Germline CDR1 SGHNT, CDR2 YENEEA. The DNA of the CDR3 is TGTGCCAGCAGCTCGGGACTAGCGGGAGGTACCGGGGAGCTGTTTTTT. Translated: CASSSGLAGGTGELFF.

The chain joins TRBV5-5 to TRBJ2-3, with 9 bases aligning to TRBD1. V lost 5 bases, J lost 1 base, and 8 bases stayed unmatched. Per germline, CDR1 SGHKS and CDR2 YYEKEE (reference sequence). There are 16 residues in the CDR3. In DNA form, the CDR3 reads TGTGCCAGCAGGCTGACCCGGGACAGGGGCACAGATACGCAGTATTTT. Translated, it gives CASRLTRDRGTDTQYF.

This chain connects TRBV27 to TRBJ2-3, with 13 bases that match TRBD2. CDR3 length: 17 amino acids. CDR1 is MNHEY, CDR2 SMNVEV, per germline (reference sequence). V shed 5 bases and J 3 bases; nucleotides not matched to a gene: 8. CDR3 in DNA: TGTGCCAGCAGTCCGCGGACTAGCGGGAGTGGTACAGATACGCAGTATTTT. Encoded protein: CASSPRTSGSGTDTQYF.

This chain connects TRBV2 to TRBJ1-2; 7 bases fit TRBD1. The CDR3 has 14 amino acids. The V gene's germline CDR1 is SNHLY and CDR2 FYNNEI. V was pared by 2 bases and J by 5 bases, with 5 bases of the junction left unmatched. The CDR3 DNA reads as TGTGCCAGCAGTGAACAGGGGGTGAGGTATGGCTACACCTTC. This sequence encodes CASSEQGVRYGYTF.

The chain recombines TRBV28 with TRBJ2-1; 9 positions match TRBD2. Germline assignment: CDR1 MDHEN and CDR2 SYDVKM. The CDR3 spans 16 residues. The J segment lost 8 bases and the V segment lost 5 bases, leaving 13 bases of the junction unmatched. CDR3 residues: CASSRADSGSKDEQFF. The CDR3 bases are TGTGCCAGCAGTCGGGCCGATAGCGGGAGTAAGGATGAGCAGTTCTTC. Full variable domain (outside the CDR3, taken from reference TRBV28 and TRBJ2-1): DVKVTQSSRYLVKRTGEKVFLECVQDMDHENMFWYRQDPGLGLRLIYFSYDVKMKEKGDIPEGYSVSREKKERFSLILESASTNQTSMYLCASSRADSGSKDEQFFGPGTRLTVL.